This is a list of T cell receptor beta chains from one sample in a study of PD-1 blockade in classical Hodgkin lymphoma. The assay was immunoSEQ multiplex PCR, and TCRdb's table has in-frame clones only and misses some. Among about 39,000 clones listed, about three quarters were seen once. Material: peripheral blood mononuclear cells (PBMCs), obtained before the fourth cycle of nivolumab. The receptors were gathered from a human donor with classical Hodgkin lymphoma. CDR3s include the opening cysteine and the closing phenylalanine or tryptophan. D genes are given only for firm matches. Expanded clones get a size class; other rows say once, few or many, or leave the size out.

clone_size	v_call	d_call	j_call	cdr3_nt	cdr3_aa
.	TRBV6-5	.	TRBJ2-2	TGTGCCAGCAGTTACGTCCCCCGGGTCCACACCGGGGAGCTGTTTTTT	CASSYVPRVHTGELFF
.	TRBV5-6	.	TRBJ2-7	TGTGCCAGCAGCTTTTCTGACGAGCAGTACTTC	CASSFSDEQYF
.	TRBV7-9	.	TRBJ2-2	TGTGCCAGCACCCCGCAGGAATATAACACCGGGGAGCTGTTTTTT	CASTPQEYNTGELFF
few	TRBV4-2	TRBD2	TRBJ2-3	TGTGCCAGCAGCCAGAGCGGGGGGACGATATTTTTTGGCACAGATACGCAGTATTTT	CASSQSGGTIFFGTDTQYF
.	TRBV7-6	.	TRBJ2-7	TGTGCCAGCAGCTTAGGTGGGGAGGCCTACGAGCAGTACTTC	CASSLGGEAYEQYF
.	TRBV4-3	.	TRBJ2-4	TGCGCCAGCAGCCAAGATTTCCTCGGCGGGGACGCTCTAGCCAAAAACATTCAGTACTTC	CASSQDFLGGDALAKNIQYF
.	TRBV5-4	.	TRBJ2-5	TGTGCCAGCAGCTTGCGCAGATCCCAAGAGACCCAGTACTTC	CASSLRRSQETQYF
.	TRBV7-2	TRBD2	TRBJ2-3	TGTGCCAGCAGCTTTCTTAGCGGGGGGCGGGGAGATACGCAGTATTTT	CASSFLSGGRGDTQYF
once	TRBV27	.	TRBJ1-2	TGTGCCAGCAGTTCGAACGCCAGGGTCGGCTACACCTTC	CASSSNARVGYTF
.	TRBV9	.	TRBJ2-1	TGTGCCAGCAGCACCCGGGGAGGGGGGCTCGGGTACAATGAGCAGTTCTTC	CASSTRGGGLGYNEQFF
.	TRBV28	TRBD1	TRBJ2-4	TGTGCCAGCAGTACCGACAGGGGAGCCAAAAACATTCAGTACTTC	CASSTDRGAKNIQYF
many	TRBV6-5	.	TRBJ1-1	TGTGCCAGCAGTTACTCGATGGTCTTTAAGAACACTGAAGCTTTCTTT	CASSYSMVFKNTEAFF
.	TRBV4-3	.	TRBJ2-6	TGCGCCAGCAGCCAAGGAGGGGGCGGGGCTGGGGCCAACGTCCTGACTTTC	CASSQGGGGAGANVLTF
.	TRBV16	.	TRBJ2-4	TGTGCCAGCAGCCAATCCCGGGGCAAAAACATTCAGTACTTC	CASSQSRGKNIQYF
.	TRBV4-2	.	TRBJ2-7	TGTGCCAGCAGCCAAGGTGGTTCTACGTACTACGAGCAGTACTTC	CASSQGGSTYYEQYF
.	TRBV7-9	.	TRBJ1-1	TGTGCCAGCAGCCCCTCAGCGACCAACACTGAAGCTTTCTTT	CASSPSATNTEAFF
.	TRBV4-1	.	TRBJ2-1	TGCGCCAGCAGCCAAGAAGGGCGGGGAACCGCCCGCTACAATGAGCAGTTCTTC	CASSQEGRGTARYNEQFF
few	TRBV7-2	TRBD2	TRBJ2-3	TGTGCCAGCAGCTCCGGACTAGCGGGGGGGCAAGATACGCAGTATTTT	CASSSGLAGGQDTQYF
.	TRBV18	.	TRBJ2-5	TGTGCCAGCTCACCACCTTTAGCCGGGAAGGCCCAGTACTTC	CASSPPLAGKAQYF
.	TRBV2	TRBD1	TRBJ2-5	TGTGCCAGCAAGTGGGACAGGTACCAAGAGACCCAGTACTTC	CASKWDRYQETQYF
once	TRBV5-1	.	TRBJ2-2	TGCGCCAGCAGCTTGCAACCTGACACCGGGGAGCTGTTTTTT	CASSLQPDTGELFF
.	TRBV5-4	.	TRBJ1-6	TGTGCCAGTAAGACGAGCTCCTATAATTCACCCCTCCACTTT	CASKTSSYNSPLHF
.	TRBV10-3	.	TRBJ2-7	TGTGCCATCAGTGAGTCCGGCAGCCGGACCTACGAGCAGTACTTC	CAISESGSRTYEQYF
few	TRBV19	TRBD1	TRBJ2-2	TGTGCCAGTAGTATCCGAGGACAGGGTGCGAACACCGGGGAGCTGTTTTTT	CASSIRGQGANTGELFF
.	TRBV6-6	.	TRBJ2-1	TGTGCCAGCAGTAGAGGGGGGGCCACGGAGTTCTTC	CASSRGGATEFF
.	TRBV11-2	TRBD1	TRBJ2-2	TGTGCCAGCAGCTCGGGACAGGGGAACACCGGGGAGCTGTTTTTT	CASSSGQGNTGELFF
.	TRBV19	.	TRBJ2-4	TGTGCCAGTAGTCTAGGGACGGTGGAAAACATTCAGTACTTC	CASSLGTVENIQYF
.	TRBV10-1	.	TRBJ1-1	TGCGCCAGCAGTAACCCAGGGAAGGGCACTGAAGCTTTCTTT	CASSNPGKGTEAFF
.	TRBV19	.	TRBJ2-3	TGTGCCAGTAGAACCCAGGCGGGGCAAGATACGCAGTATTTT	CASRTQAGQDTQYF
.	TRBV7-9	.	TRBJ2-5	TGTGCCAGCAGCCAGGGACAACAAGAGACCCAGTACTTC	CASSQGQQETQYF
.	TRBV6-1	TRBD1	TRBJ1-2	TGTGCCAGCAGTGAGGCAGGGGGCTCTGGGGGCTACACCTTC	CASSEAGGSGGYTF
.	TRBV7-2	TRBD1	TRBJ1-2	TGTGCCAGCAGCTTAACAGGGGTGGCTAACTATGGCTACACCTTC	CASSLTGVANYGYTF
.	TRBV7-7	.	TRBJ2-2	TGTGCTAGCAGCTTAGGAGCCCCGGGGACCGGGGAGCTGTTTTTT	CASSLGAPGTGELFF
.	TRBV6-5	TRBD2	TRBJ2-7	TGTGCCAGCAGTTACCTTAGACTAGCGGTTTCCTACGAGCAGTACTTC	CASSYLRLAVSYEQYF
.	TRBV19	TRBD2	TRBJ2-1	TGTGCCAGCGGTCGGACTAGCGGGGGGGTTTACTACAATGAGCAGTTCTTC	CASGRTSGGVYYNEQFF
.	TRBV7-2	.	TRBJ1-4	TGTGCCAGCTCCGGGGCCTTTAATGAAAAACTGTTTTTT	CASSGAFNEKLFF
.	TRBV2	TRBD1	TRBJ2-7	TGTGCCAGCAGTGTTACCGGGACAGGGGGCTACGAGCAGTACTTC	CASSVTGTGGYEQYF
.	TRBV15	.	TRBJ2-2	TGTGCCACCAGCAGAGAAAGAAGGGGCGGGGAGCTGTTTTTT	CATSRERRGGELFF
once	TRBV7-2	.	TRBJ1-5	TGTGCCAGCAGCCCACAATGGACACCTAATCAGCCCCAGCATTTT	CASSPQWTPNQPQHF
.	TRBV23-1	.	TRBJ1-5	TGCGCCAGCAGTCCCCGGGGGGAGCCCCAGCATTTT	CASSPRGEPQHF
.	TRBV10-2	TRBD2	TRBJ2-7	TGCGCCAGCGCGGGACTAGCAGGCTACGAGCAGTACTTC	CASAGLAGYEQYF
.	TRBV5-8	.	TRBJ1-4	TGTGCCAGCAGCTTAGCTGGGACGGCCGGGCCACCTGGGGAAAAACTGTTTTTT	CASSLAGTAGPPGEKLFF
.	TRBV7-2	TRBD2	TRBJ2-2	TGTGCCAGCAGCTTAACGGCGGGGGGGAACACCGGGGAGCTGTTTTTT	CASSLTAGGNTGELFF
.	TRBV11-2	TRBD1	TRBJ2-1	TGTGCCAGCAGCTTTAGGGGACAGGTTAGGAGGTTCTTC	CASSFRGQVRRFF
.	TRBV6-6	.	TRBJ1-5	TGTGCCAGCAGCCCAGGGAAAAATCAGCCCCAGCATTTT	CASSPGKNQPQHF
.	TRBV28	.	TRBJ1-1	TGTGCCAGCATTCTGGGAACTGAAGCTTTCTTT	CASILGTEAFF
.	TRBV9	.	TRBJ1-5	TGTGCCAGCAGCGCCTCAGGGAATAGCAATCAGCCCCAGCATTTT	CASSASGNSNQPQHF
once	TRBV6-1	.	TRBJ2-7	TGTGCCAGCAGTGATTGGGGGCGGGGACCCTCCTACGAGCAGTACTTC	CASSDWGRGPSYEQYF
.	TRBV28	.	TRBJ1-5	TGTGCCAGCAGTAAAACAGGGAATCAGCCCCAGCATTTT	CASSKTGNQPQHF
.	TRBV7-2	.	TRBJ2-3	TGTGCCAGCAGCTGGAGGGCGTCTAGCACAGATACGCAGTATTTT	CASSWRASSTDTQYF
.	TRBV19	.	TRBJ1-1	TGTGCCAGTAGTACTGGGACACCGAACACTGAAGCTTTCTTT	CASSTGTPNTEAFF
few	TRBV6-6	.	TRBJ1-1	TGTGCCAGCAGTTACGGGGGCTACACTGAAGCTTTCTTT	CASSYGGYTEAFF
.	TRBV19	.	TRBJ1-5	TGTGCCAGTAGTATATTAGTCAGGGTGGATCAGCCCCAGCATTTT	CASSILVRVDQPQHF
.	TRBV4-3	.	TRBJ1-1	TGCGCCAGCAGCCAAGATACGCCGACGAACACTGAAGCTTTCTTT	CASSQDTPTNTEAFF